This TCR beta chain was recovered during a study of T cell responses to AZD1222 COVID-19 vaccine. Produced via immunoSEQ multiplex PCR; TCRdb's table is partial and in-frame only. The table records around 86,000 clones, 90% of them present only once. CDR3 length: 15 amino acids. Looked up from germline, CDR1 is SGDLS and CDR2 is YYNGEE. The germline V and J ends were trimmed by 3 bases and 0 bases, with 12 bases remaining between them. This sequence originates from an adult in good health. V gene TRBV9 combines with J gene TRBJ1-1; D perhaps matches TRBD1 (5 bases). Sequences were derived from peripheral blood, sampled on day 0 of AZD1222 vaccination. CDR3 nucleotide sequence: TGTGCCAGCAGCGGCGACAGAAGTTTGAACACTGAAGCTTTCTTT. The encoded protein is CASSGDRSLNTEAFF.